One and the same sample provided the 5 T cell receptor beta chains below, sequenced in a study of T cells in Graves' hyperthyroidism and ophthalmopathy (dated by TCRdb to about 2019). To prepare the library, multiplex PCR was applied. Sequencing took place on an Illumina HiSeq 2000. TCR beta CDR3 regions were amplified from RNA transcripts. The first round of RT-PCR for the TCR CDR3 was performed with the HTBI primer set and the Qiagen OneStep RT-PCR kit. In TCRdb, the public reads were trimmed at Q25 with fastp and aligned with MiXCR, with productive beta chains retained. Rows are unified per CDR3 protein, each entry keeping the most common DNA and genes. Across this sample there are 200,000 to 250,000 distinct CDR3 sequences, with less than 20% seen only once. In total, the top ten clones hold about 30% of the sample. Sequencing was done on a sample of blood. All receptors come from a woman aged 18-29 years with Graves' ophthalmopathy.

The J gene is TRBJ2-7, the V gene TRBV28, with 8 positions matching TRBD2. This CDR3 has 14 amino acids. Losses at the gene ends were 6 bases for V and 6 bases for J; bases not matched to a gene: 10. Per the germline V gene, CDR1 is MDHEN and CDR2 is SYDVKM. Here the CDR3 reads CASSQGLAPGEQYF. The CDR3, as DNA: TGTGCCAGCAGCCAAGGACTAGCCCCAGGCGAGCAGTACTTC. The variable domain in full, completed from reference TRBV28 and TRBJ2-7, reads DVKVTQSSRYLVKRTGEKVFLECVQDMDHENMFWYRQDPGLGLRLIYFSYDVKMKEKGDIPEGYSVSREKKERFSLILESASTNQTSMYLCASSQGLAPGEQYFGPGTRLTVT.

The genes are TRBV11-2 and TRBJ1-5, with TRBD1 matching over 7 bases. V lost 4 bases and J lost 7; bases outside the gene matches: 16. This CDR3 is 17 amino acids long. Germline-derived CDR1 and CDR2 are SGHAT and FQNNGV. The CDR3 DNA sequence: TGTGCCAGCAGCTCCGAGGGGGCAGGGGGAAGTCGGCAGCCCCAGCATTTT. As protein: CASSSEGAGGSRQPQHF.

The chain couples TRBV11-2 to TRBJ2-1, with D perhaps TRBD2 (6 bases). Germline values: CDR1 SGHAT, CDR2 FQNNGV. This CDR3 spans 13 amino acids. Trimming took 5 bases from V and 5 from J, leaving 10 bases between them. The DNA of the CDR3 is TGTGCCAGCAGCAGCTTAGCGGACAATGAGCAGTTCTTC. Its translation is CASSSLADNEQFF.

This clonotype was detected many times. Here the CDR3 reads CASSLFGGSWNEQFF. DNA for the CDR3: TGTGCCAGCAGTTTATTTGGCGGGAGTTGGAATGAGCAGTTCTTC. The gene calls are TRBV27 and TRBJ2-1; 7 positions agree with TRBD2. Trimming cost V 1 base and J 7 bases; bases outside gene matches: 7. CDR3 length: 15 amino acids. CDR1 MNHEY and CDR2 SMNVEV come from the germline V gene (reference sequence).

Many counts were recorded for this clonotype. The CDR3 nucleotides read TGTGCCAGCAGCATGACTAGCGGGGATACGCAGTATTTT. It is translated as CASSMTSGDTQYF. This rearrangement joins TRBV9 to TRBJ2-3; 10 bases are shared with TRBD2. V gave up 4 bases and J gave up 6 bases; unmatched junction bases: 2. The germline gives CDR1 SGDLS, CDR2 YYNGEE. The CDR3 loop spans 13 amino acids.